This TCR beta chain stems from a study of CD8+ T cells in alopecia areata. Sequencing relied on a cDNA template that was reverse transcribed from extracted RNA. Method: immunoSEQ multiplex PCR; TCRdb's copy keeps in-frame clones and lacks some. Of some 150,000 clones in the sample, less than 65% are singletons; the top ten hold 35% to 40%. CDR1 is SGHTA, CDR2 FQGNSA, per germline. The CDR3 runs to 16 residues. The V end was cut by 0 bases, the J end by 10 bases, with 19 bases between. Sorted out of PBMCs were CD4+ T cells and CD8+ T cells. This clone was detected only a few times. Antigen specificity is unknown. Whole-study findings and limits: Unlike in mice, where it was clearer, TCR sharing across patients was less clear, possibly HLA-related. Scalp data also include sequences from resident alphabeta T cells of normal skin. Clonality in lesional scalp, especially alopecia totalis/universalis, exceeded that of normal scalp.

The TCR was taken from a human donor in good health. The sequencing input was CD8+ T cells sorted from blood. The chain links TRBV7-2 to TRBJ2-1, with D perhaps TRBD2 (6 bases). In nucleotides, the CDR3 is TGTGCCAGCAGCTTAGCGCTAAAATTAGCTGGGGGGGAGCAGTTCTTC. Translation gives CASSLALKLAGGEQFF.